This TCR beta chain was identified in a study of T-cell reconstitution after alpha-beta-depleted transplantation in children. Study-wide points: Surviving recipient T cells and thymic progenitors accounted for the high day-60 TCRbeta diversity observed in some patients. It was newly produced T cells that mostly accounted for T-cell counts and diversity one year after transplant.

This CDR3 spans 17 amino acids. The V gene lost 4 bases and the J gene lost 3 bases, with 22 bases spanning the gap. The germline gives CDR1 SQVTM, CDR2 ANQGSEA. This clonotype was detected many times. Its antigen is unidentified. The TCRbeta library was prepared with unique molecular identifiers. TCRdb used MiXCR to reprocess the PCR reads, holding one entry per CDR3 protein. The sample lists fewer than 700,000 distinct CDR3 sequences, 10% to 15% occurring once. Sequencing used PBMCs, mostly from graft donor cells, obtained 360 days after TCRalphabeta/CD19-depleted stem cell transplant. This chain links TRBV29-1 with TRBJ2-1; D perhaps matches TRBD1 (5 bases). This sequence originates from a male patient aged 5 to 17 who had a stem cell transplant for acute myeloid leukemia, so the T cells may come from the graft donor. The CDR3 nucleotides read TGCAGCGTTGGAAGAACAGGATGGACAAGGGGCTACAATGAGCAGTTCTTC. The encoded protein is CSVGRTGWTRGYNEQFF.